A selection of T cell receptor beta chains follows, all from one sample in a study of blood T cell repertoires in COVID-19. Generated by immunoSEQ multiplex PCR, the TCRdb table keeps only in-frame clones and is missing some. The sample holds more than 85,000 clones; roughly 87% are singletons and the top ten take 4% to 5%. The specimen was peripheral blood. Every receptor here comes from a human donor in a cohort sampled during active COVID-19. Both conserved end residues are part of each CDR3. Fields, in order: clone size, V gene, J gene, CDR3 protein. Part of the rows lack a size; the others show once, few, many or a class for expanded clones.

once	TRBV27	TRBJ2-7	CASSLSWTGNYEQYF
NA	TRBV3-1/TRBV3-2	TRBJ2-1	CASSSSGGTYNEQFF
NA	TRBV28	TRBJ2-7	CASSLSPDSSYEQYF
NA	TRBV3-1/TRBV3-2	TRBJ1-3	CASSQDVRGNTIYF
NA	TRBV10-3	TRBJ2-5	CAISVNRGQSFQETQYF
NA	TRBV5-5	TRBJ2-5	CASSLVNSGSSVETQYF
NA	TRBV4-1	TRBJ1-1	CASRIGGGNTEAFF
NA	TRBV29-1	TRBJ1-2	CSVVLQGGKGYTF
NA	TRBV7-9	TRBJ1-2	CASSLEPGQDYGYTF
once	TRBV11-1	TRBJ2-2	CASSLDGLPGELFF
many	TRBV5-4	TRBJ2-7	CASSLELDTLTYEQYF
NA	TRBV6-6	TRBJ1-5	CASRGQGTGGNQPQHF
NA	TRBV4-1	TRBJ2-2	CASSSPAGGKRGELFF
few	TRBV7-3	TRBJ1-2	CASSFKGKGDGYTF
NA	TRBV19	TRBJ1-5	CASSPQHQPQHF
NA	TRBV2	TRBJ2-2	CASSESGTGGTGELFF
NA	TRBV28	TRBJ2-7	CASRSSYEQYF
NA	TRBV7-3	TRBJ2-7	CASSSGAGGNYEQYF
few	TRBV6-6	TRBJ2-7	CASSPPGQGTYEQYF
NA	TRBV30	TRBJ1-5	CAWSQGNQPQHF
NA	TRBV5-1	TRBJ2-5	CASSSRGARPQETQYF
NA	TRBV10-3	TRBJ1-5	CATQNTTGANQPQHF
once	TRBV9	TRBJ1-2	CASSVVRTAYYGYTF
NA	TRBV5-5	TRBJ2-3	CASSSGVEDTDTQYF
NA	TRBV6-5	TRBJ1-2	CASSLYGEVYGYTF
NA	TRBV7-2	TRBJ2-1	CASVGGGAQFF
NA	TRBV7-2	TRBJ2-4	CASSLLAGVGNIQYF
NA	TRBV3-1/TRBV3-2	TRBJ1-2	CASSQVASSYGYTF
once	TRBV6-5	TRBJ2-5	CASRILAGGQETQYF
NA	TRBV7-9	TRBJ1-4	CASSPPLPPTNEKLFF
NA	TRBV27	TRBJ1-4	CASSRGGYRNEKLFF
once	TRBV12-5	TRBJ2-1	CASGSQNRDRSNNEQFF
NA	TRBV9	TRBJ1-4	CASSVAWASNEKLFF
NA	TRBV7-9	TRBJ1-3	CASTNPGWSGNTIYF
NA	TRBV19	TRBJ2-7	CASSHTRGTRVYEQYF
NA	TRBV20-1	TRBJ2-5	CSASLRGTQYF
once	TRBV5-1	TRBJ2-1	CASSWTPLPSYNEQFF
NA	TRBV7-6	TRBJ1-1	CASSQEGGTLNTEAFF
once	TRBV19	TRBJ2-3	CASSRITGGSTDTQYF
NA	TRBV7-2	TRBJ2-1	CASSVRRASNLEQFF
NA	TRBV7-9	TRBJ1-3	CASSPGGGRRNTIYF
NA	TRBV9	TRBJ2-3	CASSVTGQGAGDTQYF
few	TRBV29-1	TRBJ2-7	CSVRQSYEQYF
NA	TRBV19	TRBJ1-3	CASSIWGRSSGNTIYF
NA	TRBV18	TRBJ2-7	CASSPATVPTSYEQYF
few	TRBV6-6	TRBJ2-7	CASSRDRGTYEQYF
once	TRBV5-4	TRBJ2-1	CASSLAGGPQFF
NA	TRBV29-1	TRBJ2-6	CSVEGTGVVAGANVLTF
NA	TRBV9	TRBJ2-5	CASSPLTSGNQETQYF
NA	TRBV12-5	TRBJ2-3	CASGDRGSDTQYF
NA	TRBV28	TRBJ2-7	CASSPGLFEQYF
NA	TRBV28	TRBJ2-7	CASSPQGVSVPRTYEQYF
NA	TRBV2	TRBJ1-5	CASSESLSPYSNQPQHF
NA	TRBV9	TRBJ2-5	CASSGEGAGTQYF
few	TRBV6-5	TRBJ1-2	CASSPRDSGYGYTF
NA	TRBV7-3	TRBJ2-1	CASSLAGGSNEQFF
NA	TRBV15	TRBJ2-1	CATSRDRGTYNEQFF